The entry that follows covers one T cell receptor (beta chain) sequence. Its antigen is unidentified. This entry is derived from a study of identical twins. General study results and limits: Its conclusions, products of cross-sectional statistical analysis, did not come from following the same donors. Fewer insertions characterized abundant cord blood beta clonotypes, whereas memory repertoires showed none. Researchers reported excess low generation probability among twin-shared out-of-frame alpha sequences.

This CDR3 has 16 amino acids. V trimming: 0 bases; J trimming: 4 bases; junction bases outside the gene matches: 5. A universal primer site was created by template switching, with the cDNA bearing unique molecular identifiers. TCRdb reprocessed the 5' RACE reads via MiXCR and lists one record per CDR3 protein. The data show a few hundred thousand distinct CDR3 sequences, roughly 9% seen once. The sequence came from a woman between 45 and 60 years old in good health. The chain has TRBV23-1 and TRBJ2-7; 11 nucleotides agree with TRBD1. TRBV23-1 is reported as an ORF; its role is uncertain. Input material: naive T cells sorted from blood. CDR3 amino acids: CASSQSGGTGGYEQYF. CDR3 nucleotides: TGCGCCAGCAGTCAATCGGGGGGGACAGGGGGTTACGAGCAGTACTTC.